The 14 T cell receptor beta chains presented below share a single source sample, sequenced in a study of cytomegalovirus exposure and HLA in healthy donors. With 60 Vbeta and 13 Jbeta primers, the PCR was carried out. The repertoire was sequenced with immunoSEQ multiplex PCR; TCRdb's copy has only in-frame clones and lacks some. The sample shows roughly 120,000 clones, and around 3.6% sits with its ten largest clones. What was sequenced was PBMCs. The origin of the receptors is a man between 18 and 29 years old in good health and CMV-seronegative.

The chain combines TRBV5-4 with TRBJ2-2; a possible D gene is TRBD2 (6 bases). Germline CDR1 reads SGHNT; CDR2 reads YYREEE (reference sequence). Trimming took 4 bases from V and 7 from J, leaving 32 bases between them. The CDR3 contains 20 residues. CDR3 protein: CASSPPNTGPRGGPGGELFF. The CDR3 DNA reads TGTGCCAGCAGCCCACCAAATACCGGGCCCCGGGGAGGTCCTGGCGGGGAGCTGTTTTTT.

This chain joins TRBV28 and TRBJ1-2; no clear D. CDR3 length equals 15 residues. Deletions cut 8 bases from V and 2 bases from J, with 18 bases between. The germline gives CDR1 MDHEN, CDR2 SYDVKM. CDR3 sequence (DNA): TGTGCCAGCTCCCTTGTGGGCAGCCTAAACTATGGCTACACCTTC. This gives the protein CASSLVGSLNYGYTF.

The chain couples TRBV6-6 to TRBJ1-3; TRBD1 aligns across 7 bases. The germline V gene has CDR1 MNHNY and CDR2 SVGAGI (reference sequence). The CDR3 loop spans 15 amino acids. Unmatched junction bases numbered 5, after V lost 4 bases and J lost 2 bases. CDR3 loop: CASSFGTAPGNTIYF. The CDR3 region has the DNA TGTGCCAGCAGTTTTGGGACAGCCCCTGGAAACACCATATATTTT.

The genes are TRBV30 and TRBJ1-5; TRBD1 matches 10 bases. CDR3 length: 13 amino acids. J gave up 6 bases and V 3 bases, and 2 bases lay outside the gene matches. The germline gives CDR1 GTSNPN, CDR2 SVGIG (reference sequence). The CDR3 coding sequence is TGTGCCTGGAGGGGACAGGGGTTTCAGCCCCAGCATTTT. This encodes CAWRGQGFQPQHF.

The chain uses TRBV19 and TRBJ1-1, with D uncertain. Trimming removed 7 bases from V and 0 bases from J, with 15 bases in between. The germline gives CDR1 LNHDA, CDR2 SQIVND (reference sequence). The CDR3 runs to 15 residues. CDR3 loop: CASTPGRGMNTEAFF. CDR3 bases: TGTGCCAGTACCCCAGGCCGGGGAATGAACACTGAAGCTTTCTTT. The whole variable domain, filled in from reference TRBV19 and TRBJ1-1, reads DGGITQSPKYLFRKEGQNVTLSCEQNLNHDAMYWYRQDPGQGLRLIYYSQIVNDFQKGDIAEGYSVSREKKESFPLTVTSAQKNPTAFYLCASTPGRGMNTEAFFGQGTRLTVV.

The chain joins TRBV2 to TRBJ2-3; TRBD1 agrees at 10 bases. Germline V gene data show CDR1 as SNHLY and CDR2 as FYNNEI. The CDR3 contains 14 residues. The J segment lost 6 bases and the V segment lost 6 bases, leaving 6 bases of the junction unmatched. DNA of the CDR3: TGTGCCAGCAGCCTCGACAGGGGGCGGGATACGCAGTATTTT. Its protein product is CASSLDRGRDTQYF.

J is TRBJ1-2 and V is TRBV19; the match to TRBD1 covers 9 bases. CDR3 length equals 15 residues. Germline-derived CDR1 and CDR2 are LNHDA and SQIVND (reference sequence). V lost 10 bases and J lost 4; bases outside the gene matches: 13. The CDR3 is CATNRKGQGGYGYTF. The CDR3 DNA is TGTGCCACTAATCGAAAGGGACAGGGCGGCTATGGCTACACCTTC.

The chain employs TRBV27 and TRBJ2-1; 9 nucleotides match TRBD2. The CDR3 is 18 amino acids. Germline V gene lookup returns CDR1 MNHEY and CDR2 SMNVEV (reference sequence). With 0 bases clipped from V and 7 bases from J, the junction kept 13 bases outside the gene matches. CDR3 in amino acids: CASSLSIPQSGRRNEQFF. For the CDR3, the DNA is TGTGCCAGCAGTTTATCGATACCCCAGAGCGGGAGGAGGAATGAGCAGTTCTTC.

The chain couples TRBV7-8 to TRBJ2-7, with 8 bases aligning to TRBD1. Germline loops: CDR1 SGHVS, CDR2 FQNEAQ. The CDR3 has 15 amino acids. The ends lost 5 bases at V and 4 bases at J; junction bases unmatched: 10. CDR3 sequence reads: CASSREPGQAYEQYF. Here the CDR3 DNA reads TGTGCCAGCAGCCGAGAGCCGGGACAGGCATACGAGCAGTACTTC.

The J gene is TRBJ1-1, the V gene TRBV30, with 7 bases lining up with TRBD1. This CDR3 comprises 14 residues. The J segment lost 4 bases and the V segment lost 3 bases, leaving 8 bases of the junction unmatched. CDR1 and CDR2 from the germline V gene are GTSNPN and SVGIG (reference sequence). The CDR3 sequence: CAWRGSGGFTEAFF. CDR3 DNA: TGTGCCTGGAGGGGATCAGGGGGGTTCACTGAAGCTTTCTTT.

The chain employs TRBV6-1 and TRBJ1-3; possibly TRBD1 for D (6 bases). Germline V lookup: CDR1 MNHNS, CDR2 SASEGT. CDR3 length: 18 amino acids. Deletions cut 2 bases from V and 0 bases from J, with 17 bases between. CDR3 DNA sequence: TGTGCCAGCAGTGAACACCAGGGGAGGGGATCCTCTGGAAACACCATATATTTT. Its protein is CASSEHQGRGSSGNTIYF.

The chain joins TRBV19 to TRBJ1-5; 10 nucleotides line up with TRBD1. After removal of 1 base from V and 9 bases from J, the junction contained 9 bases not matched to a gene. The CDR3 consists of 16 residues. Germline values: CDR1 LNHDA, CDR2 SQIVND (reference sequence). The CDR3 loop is CASSIGRTGGLRPQHF. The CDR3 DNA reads TGTGCCAGTAGTATAGGCCGGACAGGGGGTCTAAGGCCCCAGCATTTT.

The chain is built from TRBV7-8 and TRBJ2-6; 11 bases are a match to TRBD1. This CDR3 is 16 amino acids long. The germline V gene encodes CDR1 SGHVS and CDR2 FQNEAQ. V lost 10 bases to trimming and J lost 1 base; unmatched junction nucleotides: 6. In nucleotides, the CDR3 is TGTGCCAAGGGGACAGGGGGAAAATCTGGGGCCAACGTCCTGACTTTC. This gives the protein CAKGTGGKSGANVLTF.

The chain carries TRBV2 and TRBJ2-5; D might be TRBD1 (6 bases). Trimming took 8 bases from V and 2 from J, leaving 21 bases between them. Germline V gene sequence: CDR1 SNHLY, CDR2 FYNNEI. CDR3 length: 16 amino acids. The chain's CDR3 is CASGQTWTAMQETQYF. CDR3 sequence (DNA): TGTGCCAGCGGACAGACCTGGACAGCCATGCAAGAGACCCAGTACTTC.